Listed below are T cell receptor beta chains from one sample, sequenced in a study of shared clonotypes between healthy human individuals. TCRdb keeps only in-frame clones here, not all; method: immunoSEQ multiplex PCR. The sample records around 2,100,000 clones, about 95% being singletons. The specimen was naive CD8+ T cells sorted from blood. These receptors came from a man between 18 and 29 years old in good health. CDR3s include the opening cysteine and the closing phenylalanine or tryptophan. D genes are given only for firm matches. Some rows have no size entry. The others give once, few or many, or a class for an expanded clone.

size: .; J: TRBJ1-1; D: .; V: TRBV15; DNA: TGTGCCACCAGCACGGACGGTTACACTGAAGCTTTCTTT; CDR3: CATSTDGYTEAFF
size: .; J: TRBJ1-2; D: TRBD1; V: TRBV15; DNA: TGTGCCACCAGCGGCAAATATACAGGGGAGGGCCATGGCTACACCTTC; CDR3: CATSGKYTGEGHGYTF
size: .; J: TRBJ1-1; D: .; V: TRBV7-9; DNA: TGTGCCAGCAGCTTAGTTTTAGGGGGGACTGAAGCTTTCTTT; CDR3: CASSLVLGGTEAFF
size: .; J: TRBJ2-3; D: TRBD1; V: TRBV27; DNA: TGTGCCAGCAGTTTGGGGGACAGGATCGGCCTTGCCACAGATACGCAGTATTTT; CDR3: CASSLGDRIGLATDTQYF
size: .; J: TRBJ2-3; D: .; V: TRBV27; DNA: TGTGCCAGCAGTTTGGGGGATAGCACAGATACGCAGTATTTT; CDR3: CASSLGDSTDTQYF
size: .; J: TRBJ2-7; D: TRBD2; V: TRBV7-8; DNA: TGTGCCAGCAGTCCGGGACTAGCTACCACCTACGAGCAGTACTTC; CDR3: CASSPGLATTYEQYF
size: .; J: TRBJ1-2; D: .; V: TRBV29-1; DNA: TGCAGCGTTGACAGGATCAACTATGGCTACACCTTC; CDR3: CSVDRINYGYTF
size: .; J: TRBJ2-7; D: .; V: TRBV5-4; DNA: TGTGCCAGCAGCTCAACAGCCACTCGGTACGAGCAGTACTTC; CDR3: CASSSTATRYEQYF
size: .; J: TRBJ1-4; D: TRBD1; V: TRBV7-9; DNA: TGTGCCAGCAAGCGACAGGGCGGGGATGAAAAACTGTTTTTT; CDR3: CASKRQGGDEKLFF
size: .; J: TRBJ1-4; D: .; V: TRBV28; DNA: TGTGCCACCCGGCAGTCTCTCCAGGGGGAAAAACTGTTTTTT; CDR3: CATRQSLQGEKLFF
size: once; J: TRBJ2-3; D: .; V: TRBV19; DNA: TGTGCCAGTAGTTCGGGAGATTCAGATACGCAGTATTTT; CDR3: CASSSGDSDTQYF
size: .; J: TRBJ2-7; D: .; V: TRBV5-8; DNA: TGTGCCAGCAGCTTACTCGGAGGGGCCACCTACGAGCAGTACTTC; CDR3: CASSLLGGATYEQYF
size: .; J: TRBJ1-5; D: .; V: TRBV28; DNA: TGTGCCAGCAGTTTATCCTTTAGCAATCAGCCCCAGCATTTT; CDR3: CASSLSFSNQPQHF
size: .; J: TRBJ2-1; D: .; V: TRBV27; DNA: TGTGCCAGCAGTTTAGCGGGGACTTACAATGAGCAGTTCTTC; CDR3: CASSLAGTYNEQFF
size: .; J: TRBJ1-1; D: .; V: TRBV19; DNA: TGTGCCACTAGTCCTTATGGTGCAGCTGAAGCTTTCTTT; CDR3: CATSPYGAAEAFF
size: .; J: TRBJ1-2; D: .; V: TRBV28; DNA: TGTGCCAGCAACGAAGGGAATCAGGCGGGCTACACCTTC; CDR3: CASNEGNQAGYTF
size: .; J: TRBJ2-7; D: .; V: TRBV7-2; DNA: TGTGCCAGCAGCTTAGGGGGACGGCGAGAGCAGTACTTC; CDR3: CASSLGGRREQYF
size: .; J: TRBJ1-2; D: .; V: TRBV7-9; DNA: TGTGCCAGCAGCTTTCCAGGGGCCCCTCTCGGCTACACCTTC; CDR3: CASSFPGAPLGYTF
size: .; J: TRBJ2-1; D: .; V: TRBV4-3; DNA: TGCGCCAGCAGCCAAGATCCCCCCTTCGGCACGGCTAGCTCCTACAATGAGCAGTTCTTC; CDR3: CASSQDPPFGTASSYNEQFF
size: .; J: TRBJ2-1; D: TRBD2; V: TRBV5-1; DNA: TGCGCCAGCAGCGCCACTAGCGGCTCCTACAATGAGCAGTTCTTC; CDR3: CASSATSGSYNEQFF
size: once; J: TRBJ2-1; D: .; V: TRBV6-5; DNA: TGTGCCAGCAGTTACGGGGGGACGGAGAACAATGAGCAGTTCTTC; CDR3: CASSYGGTENNEQFF
size: .; J: TRBJ1-1; D: .; V: TRBV13; DNA: TGTGCCAGCAGCTTCGGACCAAAAGTTGGTGAAGCTTTCTTT; CDR3: CASSFGPKVGEAFF
size: .; J: TRBJ2-5; D: .; V: TRBV6-5; DNA: TGTGCCAGCATCGCATTATCAGGAGAAGAGACCCAGTACTTC; CDR3: CASIALSGEETQYF
size: .; J: TRBJ2-7; D: TRBD2; V: TRBV7-8; DNA: TGTGCCAGCAGCTCGGGACTAGCGGGGTCGTCCTCCTACGAGCAGTACTTC; CDR3: CASSSGLAGSSSYEQYF
size: .; J: TRBJ1-1; D: .; V: TRBV2; DNA: TGTGCCAGCAGGACGTATACTTACACTGAAGCTTTCTTT; CDR3: CASRTYTYTEAFF
size: .; J: TRBJ1-5; D: .; V: TRBV10-3; DNA: TGTGCCATTTCACAGGAGAATCAGCCCCAGCATTTT; CDR3: CAISQENQPQHF
size: .; J: TRBJ2-2; D: .; V: TRBV28; DNA: TGTGCCAGCATAGGGTCGTCGGACACCGGGGAGCTGTTTTTT; CDR3: CASIGSSDTGELFF
size: .; J: TRBJ2-7; D: TRBD1; V: TRBV28; DNA: TGTGCCAGCAGTTCGACAGGGGAGGCCTACGAGCAGTACTTC; CDR3: CASSSTGEAYEQYF